The sequence of this T cell receptor beta chain was determined in a study of naive and memory T cell subsets. General study findings and limits: RNA-based TCR counts may shift with T cell activation and differentiation. Between naive and memory subsets, TCR abundance power law exponents differed. Over 90% of naive TCR sequences appeared only once, unlike memory subsets.

An equimolar mix of two oligonucleotides served as the beta constant-region primer for TRBC1 and TRBC2. TCRdb redid the calling of the UMI-ligation and nested PCR reads with MiXCR, one entry per CDR3 protein. Seen here are over 75,000 distinct CDR3 sequences, over 10% observed once, and the top ten hold about 0.93%. Four subsets defined by CD45RA and CD27 were sorted after CD3, CD4, CD8 and live/dead staining. This clonotype has a handful of counts. Antigen unknown. The sample taken for sequencing was central memory CD4+ T cells from blood. The receptor comes from a human donor in good health.

The CDR3, as DNA: TGTGCCAGCAGCTTGGGACGGGTCGACAATCAGCCCCAGCATTTT. Amino acids: CASSLGRVDNQPQHF. J is TRBJ1-5 and V is TRBV5-5, with D hard to call. In germline, CDR1 is SGHKS, CDR2 YYEKEE (reference sequence). This CDR3 is built from 15 residues. V dropped 0 bases and J dropped 3 bases, with 10 bases sitting between them.